The 20 T cell receptor beta chains below come from one sample, sequenced in a study of blood T cell repertoires in COVID-19. TCRdb's table, derived via immunoSEQ multiplex PCR, lists solely in-frame clones and lacks some. This repertoire shows about 190,000 clones, more than 70% found once; its top ten account for 2.8%. Sequenced: peripheral blood. The origin of the receptors is a woman of 80 years or more with active or convalescent COVID-19.

V and J are TRBV28 and TRBJ1-2, with 8 bases fitting TRBD1. This CDR3 contains 15 residues. The germline V gene has CDR1 MDHEN and CDR2 SYDVKM. The V segment lost 7 bases and the J segment 5 bases; nucleotides outside the gene matches: 12. CDR3 sequence reads: CASTPAGGEGYGYTF. The CDR3 region has the DNA TGTGCCAGCACACCTGCAGGGGGCGAGGGGTATGGCTACACCTTC.

The V call is TRBV6-1, the J call TRBJ2-7; a possible D gene is TRBD2 (7 bases). The germline V gene has CDR1 MNHNS and CDR2 SASEGT. The CDR3 extends over 18 amino acids. V was trimmed by 2 bases and J by 2 bases, leaving 22 bases between them. The CDR3 bases are TGTGCCAGCAGTGAATTAGTATCGGGGGGCCACCTAGCCTACGAGCAGTACTTC. Residues: CASSELVSGGHLAYEQYF.

J is TRBJ2-1 and V is TRBV6-1, with D tentatively TRBD2 (6 bases). Germline CDR1 reads MNHNS; CDR2 reads SASEGT. V was trimmed by 3 bases and J by 7 bases, leaving 19 bases between them. This CDR3 region has 16 residues. The CDR3 DNA sequence: TGTGCCAGCAGTGAGCCCCTCCCGGGGGTGAGGAATGAGCAGTTCTTC. Residues: CASSEPLPGVRNEQFF.

To note about this clone: Other nucleotide sequences in the sample specify the same CDR3. The chain is built from TRBV2 and TRBJ1-4; a weak D match, TRBD1 (5 bases). The CDR3 loop spans 15 amino acids. V lost 4 bases, J lost 1 base, and 10 bases lay in between. Germline CDR1 SNHLY, CDR2 FYNNEI. The CDR3 loop reads CASSGRQRTNEKLFF. The CDR3 bases are TGTGCCAGCAGTGGACGACAGAGAACTAATGAAAAACTGTTTTTT.

The chain couples TRBV11-2 to TRBJ2-1; TRBD1 matches 7 bases. The J segment lost 2 bases and the V segment lost 5 bases, leaving 6 bases of the junction unmatched. The CDR3 is made up of 15 amino acids. Germline CDR1 SGHAT, CDR2 FQNNGV. DNA of the CDR3: TGTGCCAGCAGCCCCCGACAGGGAACCTACAATGAGCAGTTCTTC. Encoded protein: CASSPRQGTYNEQFF.

The CDR3 reads CASSGVVRVITEAFF. For the CDR3, the DNA is TGTGCCAGCAGTGGTGTAGTCAGGGTGATTACTGAAGCTTTCTTT. The chain employs TRBV2 and TRBJ1-1; tentative D call: TRBD1 (5 bases). This CDR3 has 15 amino acids. Germline CDR1 and CDR2: SNHLY and FYNNEI. Trimming pared 4 bases from V and 5 bases from J, leaving 17 bases between.

The chain employs TRBV6-2 or TRBV6-3 and TRBJ2-3, with 10 bases fitting TRBD2. Germline loops: CDR1 MNHEY, CDR2 SVGEGT. The CDR3 runs to 17 residues. V lost 3 bases and J lost 5; bases outside the gene matches: 11. The CDR3 nucleotides are TGTGCCAGCAGTTATTGGAGTAGCGGGGGGCCAGGAGATACGCAGTATTTT. It specifies CASSYWSSGGPGDTQYF.

This clone came up once. The chain is built from TRBV10-3 and TRBJ1-3; the match to TRBD1 covers 9 bases. With V trimmed by 5 bases and J by 1 base, 3 bases remained unmatched. The CDR3 sequence is 15 residues long. Germline CDR1 and CDR2: ENHRY and SYGVKD. CDR3 sequence (DNA): TGTGCCATCAGTCCACAGGGGGCTTCTGGAAACACCATATATTTT. Translated: CAISPQGASGNTIYF.

V is TRBV6-5 and J is TRBJ2-7; TRBD1 aligns across 9 bases. The CDR3 has 15 amino acids. V shed 5 bases, J shed 0 bases, and the junction held 5 bases outside the gene matches. The germline CDR1 and CDR2 sequences are MNHEY and SVGAGI. CDR3 sequence reads: CASSRTGASSYEQYF. The CDR3 bases are TGTGCCAGCAGTCGGACAGGGGCGAGCTCCTACGAGCAGTACTTC.

This clone was observed a single time. This chain links TRBV7-6 with TRBJ1-2; possibly TRBD1 for D (6 bases). CDR3 size: 18 residues. Germline V gene lookup returns CDR1 SGHVS and CDR2 FNYEAQ. V was cut by 1 base and J by 4 bases, with 22 bases left in between. The CDR3 DNA is TGTGCCAGCAGCTTAGAGCTTGCTTCCACTCAGGGGATCTATGGCTACACCTTC. Its protein is CASSLELASTQGIYGYTF.

Details on this clone: Distinct nucleotide sequences in the sample also encode this CDR3. This rearrangement joins TRBV5-1 to TRBJ1-1, with a tentative D call TRBD1 (5 bases). This CDR3 region has 13 residues. Germline loops: CDR1 SGHRS, CDR2 YFSETQ. V gave up 2 bases and J gave up 2 bases, with 7 bases separating them. The CDR3 here is CASSFQGNTEAFF. In nucleotides, the CDR3 is TGCGCCAGCAGCTTCCAGGGAAACACTGAAGCTTTCTTT.

V usage is TRBV7-2 and J usage is TRBJ1-2, with 8 bases lining up with TRBD1. The CDR3 is made up of 16 amino acids. V dropped 5 bases and J dropped 5; count of bases not matched to a gene: 13. The germline gives CDR1 SGHTA, CDR2 FQGNSA. As DNA, the CDR3 is TGTGCCAGCAGCCTAAGTAGTGTGGGACAGGTTTATGGCTACACCTTC. Its protein product is CASSLSSVGQVYGYTF.

This clone was found once. The chain combines TRBV6-1 with TRBJ1-4; D is perhaps TRBD1 (5 bases). Trimming shortened V by 3 bases and J by 0 bases, and 8 bases separated the two germline ends. The germline V gene encodes CDR1 MNHNS and CDR2 SASEGT. The CDR3 is 15 amino acids. The CDR3 loop reads CASSDRVATNEKLFF. CDR3 DNA: TGTGCCAGCAGTGACAGGGTTGCAACTAATGAAAAACTGTTTTTT.

This sequence joins TRBV19 and TRBJ2-5; 8 bases agree with TRBD1. The germline gives CDR1 LNHDA, CDR2 SQIVND (reference sequence). This CDR3 has 15 residues. The V segment lost 5 bases and the J segment 1 base; nucleotides outside the gene matches: 6. CDR3 sequence: CASSLRTGLQETQYF. The DNA of the CDR3 is TGTGCCAGTAGTTTAAGGACAGGGCTCCAAGAGACCCAGTACTTC.

The CDR3 DNA is TGTGCCAGTAGTCATGGGACAGGAGGCGGCTACACCTTC. It encodes CASSHGTGGGYTF. The J gene is TRBJ1-2, the V gene TRBV19, with 8 nucleotides matching TRBD1. CDR1 and CDR2 from the germline V gene are LNHDA and SQIVND (reference sequence). The CDR3 has 13 amino acids. V gave up 5 bases and J gave up 8 bases; unmatched junction bases: 7.

The chain carries TRBV5-4 and TRBJ1-5; no clear D gene. CDR1 and CDR2 from the germline V gene are SGHNT and YYREEE (reference sequence). The V end was cut by 0 bases, the J end by 2 bases, with 6 bases between. The CDR3 has 14 residues. The CDR3 region is CASSLAGRNQPQHF. CDR3 in DNA: TGTGCCAGCAGCTTGGCAGGCCGCAATCAGCCCCAGCATTTT.

The chain links TRBV30 to TRBJ2-1; 11 bases match TRBD2. Germline V gene sequence: CDR1 GTSNPN, CDR2 SVGIG (reference sequence). This CDR3 region has 14 residues. Losses at the gene ends were 5 bases for V and 5 bases for J; bases not matched to a gene: 5. The CDR3 DNA is TGTGCCTGGGGGGGGACTAGCGGAGACAATGAGCAGTTCTTC. As protein: CAWGGTSGDNEQFF.

The V call is TRBV5-4, the J call TRBJ2-7; 11 bases are shared with TRBD2. The CDR3 extends over 13 amino acids. V lost 5 bases and J lost 11; bases outside the gene matches: 9. Germline V gene data show CDR1 as SGHNT and CDR2 as YYREEE (reference sequence). CDR3 sequence (DNA): TGTGCCAGCAGTCTATTATCGACTAGCGGGGAGTACTTC. It codes for CASSLLSTSGEYF.

The chain uses TRBV4-3 and TRBJ2-3; TRBD2 matches 9 bases. CDR1 and CDR2 from the germline V gene are LGHNA and YSLEER. The CDR3 spans 19 residues. Trimming cost V 2 bases and J 5 bases; bases outside gene matches: 17. The CDR3 loop is CASSQYSMQRGAGQDTQYF. In nucleotides, the CDR3 is TGCGCCAGCAGCCAATATAGCATGCAGCGGGGGGCGGGACAAGATACGCAGTATTTT.

The chain uses TRBV5-4 and TRBJ1-6; D gene ambiguous. CDR1 is SGHNT and CDR2 is YYREEE in the germline V gene (reference sequence). This CDR3 has 13 residues. The ends were cut back, 5 bases at V and 6 bases at J, with 9 bases in the middle. The CDR3 bases are TGTGCCAGCAGTTTTAACACTAATTCACCCCTCCACTTT. It codes for CASSFNTNSPLHF.